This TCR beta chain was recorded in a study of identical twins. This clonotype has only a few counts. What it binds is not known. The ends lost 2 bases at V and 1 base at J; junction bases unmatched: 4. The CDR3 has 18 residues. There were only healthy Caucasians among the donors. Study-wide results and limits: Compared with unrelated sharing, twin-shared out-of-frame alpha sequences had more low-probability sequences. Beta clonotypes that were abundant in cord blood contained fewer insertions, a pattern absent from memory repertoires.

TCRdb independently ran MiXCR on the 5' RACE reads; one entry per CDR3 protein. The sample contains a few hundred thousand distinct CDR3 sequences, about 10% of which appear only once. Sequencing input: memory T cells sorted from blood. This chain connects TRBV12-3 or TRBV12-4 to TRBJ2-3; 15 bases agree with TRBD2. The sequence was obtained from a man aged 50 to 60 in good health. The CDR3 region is CASSLWTSGRVGTDTQYF. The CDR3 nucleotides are TGTGCCAGCAGTTTATGGACTAGCGGGAGGGTAGGCACAGATACGCAGTATTTT.